What follows are 5 T cell receptor beta chains derived from one specimen sequenced in a study of radiotherapy plus CTLA-4 blockade in lung cancer. Clones were sequenced by immunoSEQ multiplex PCR, and TCRdb holds only the in-frame ones, with some missing. The sample lists about 120,000 clones, approximately 80% occurring once. Material: peripheral blood, obtained from a patient treated with radiotherapy plus ipilimumab. The source is a human donor with non-small cell lung cancer that progressed on radiotherapy plus ipilimumab. Some clones in this sample may be carry-over from other donors' samples.

The V and J genes are TRBV5-1 and TRBJ2-1; 15 bases map to TRBD2. The CDR3 length is 19 residues. Germline V gives CDR1 SGHRS, CDR2 YFSETQ. V lost 0 bases, J lost 0 bases, and 4 bases stayed unmatched. Here the CDR3 reads CASSLAGTSGGNSYNEQFF. The CDR3 nucleotides read TGCGCCAGCAGCTTGGCCGGGACTAGCGGGGGGAACTCCTACAATGAGCAGTTCTTC.

The genes are TRBV18 and TRBJ1-6; no clear D. Deletions cut 6 bases from V and 7 bases from J, with 16 bases between. The germline CDR1 and CDR2 sequences are KGHSH and LQKENI. The CDR3 is 15 residues long. Written as DNA, the CDR3 is TGTGCCAGCTCTCTATCCGGATCGATAAATTCACCCCTCCACTTT. Translated, it gives CASSLSGSINSPLHF.

V usage is TRBV9 and J usage is TRBJ2-2; a possible D gene is TRBD2 (6 bases). The CDR3 spans 14 residues. V lost 3 bases and J lost 5, with 11 bases in between. Germline CDR1 reads SGDLS; CDR2 reads YYNGEE. This CDR3 is CASSATSSTGELFF. DNA of the CDR3: TGTGCCAGCAGCGCGACTAGTTCGACCGGGGAGCTGTTTTTT.

This sequence joins TRBV9 and TRBJ2-7, with TRBD2 matching over 7 bases. The CDR3 has 14 amino acids. Germline lookup yields CDR1 SGDLS and CDR2 YYNGEE. V lost 0 bases to trimming and J lost 3 bases; unmatched junction nucleotides: 3. The DNA for the CDR3 is TGTGCCAGCAGCGTAGCGGGGGGAGGCTACGAGCAGTACTTC. Its translation is CASSVAGGGYEQYF.

The V call is TRBV5-1, the J call TRBJ2-7; 7 bases agree with TRBD1. V was pared by 0 bases and J by 2 bases, with 2 bases of the junction left unmatched. This CDR3 has 14 amino acids. Per the germline V gene, CDR1 is SGHRS and CDR2 is YFSETQ. This CDR3 is CASSLEGQAYEQYF. CDR3 coding DNA: TGCGCCAGCAGCTTGGAAGGACAGGCCTACGAGCAGTACTTC.